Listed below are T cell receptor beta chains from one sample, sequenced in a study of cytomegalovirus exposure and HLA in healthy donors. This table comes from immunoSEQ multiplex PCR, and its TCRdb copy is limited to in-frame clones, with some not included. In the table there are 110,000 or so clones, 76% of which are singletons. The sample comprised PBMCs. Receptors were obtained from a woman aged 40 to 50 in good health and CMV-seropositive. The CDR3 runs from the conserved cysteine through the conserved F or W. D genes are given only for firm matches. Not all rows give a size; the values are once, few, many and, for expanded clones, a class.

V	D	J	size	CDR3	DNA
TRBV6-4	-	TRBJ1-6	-	CASSVGGIGSPLHF	TGTGCCAGCAGTGTCGGGGGGATAGGTTCACCCCTCCACTTT
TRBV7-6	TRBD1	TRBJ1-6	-	CASSDRDRGNSPLHF	TGTGCCAGCAGCGACCGGGACAGGGGAAATTCACCCCTCCACTTT
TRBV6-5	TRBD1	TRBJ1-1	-	CASSYPPGQGNTEAFF	TGTGCCAGCAGTTACCCCCCGGGACAGGGGAACACTGAAGCTTTCTTT
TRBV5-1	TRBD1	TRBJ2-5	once	CASSWGTDQETQYF	TGCGCCAGCAGCTGGGGGACAGATCAAGAGACCCAGTACTTC
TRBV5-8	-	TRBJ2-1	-	CASSLWESSYNEQFF	TGTGCCAGCAGTTTGTGGGAGAGCTCCTACAATGAGCAGTTCTTC
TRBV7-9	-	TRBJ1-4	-	CASSLRENEKLFF	TGTGCCAGCAGCTTACGAGAGAATGAAAAACTGTTTTTT
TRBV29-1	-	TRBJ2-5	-	CSVEDWNLRETQYF	TGCAGCGTTGAAGATTGGAACCTGAGGGAGACCCAGTACTTC
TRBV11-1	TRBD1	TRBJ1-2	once	CASSPRDSSGYTF	TGTGCCAGCAGCCCACGGGACAGCTCTGGCTACACCTTC
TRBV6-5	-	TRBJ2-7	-	CASSYSGRYEQYF	TGTGCCAGCAGTTACTCGGGGAGGTACGAGCAGTACTTC
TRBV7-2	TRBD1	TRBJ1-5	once	CASSLAGDRSQPQHF	TGTGCCAGCAGCTTAGCCGGGGACAGAAGTCAGCCCCAGCATTTT
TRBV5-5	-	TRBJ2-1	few	CASSLPPFNEQFF	TGTGCCAGCAGCTTGCCCCCCTTCAATGAGCAGTTCTTC
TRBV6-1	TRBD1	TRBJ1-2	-	CASSVGQGAGGYTF	TGTGCCAGCAGTGTAGGTCAGGGGGCAGGTGGCTACACCTTC
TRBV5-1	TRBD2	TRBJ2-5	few	CASSLVARGAGETQYF	TGCGCCAGCAGCTTGGTGGCGCGGGGGGCGGGAGAGACCCAGTACTTC
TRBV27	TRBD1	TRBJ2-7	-	CASSLSPTGGAEQYF	TGTGCCAGCAGTTTATCCCCGACAGGGGGGGCCGAGCAGTACTTC
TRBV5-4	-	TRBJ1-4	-	CASAKGVNEKLFF	TGTGCCAGCGCTAAAGGGGTTAATGAAAAACTGTTTTTT
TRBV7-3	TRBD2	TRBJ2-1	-	CASSPTLAGSSYNEQFF	TGTGCCAGCAGCCCCACACTAGCGGGAAGCTCCTACAATGAGCAGTTCTTC
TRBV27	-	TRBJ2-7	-	CASSGYGSSYEQYF	TGTGCCAGCAGTGGGTACGGGAGCTCCTACGAGCAGTACTTC
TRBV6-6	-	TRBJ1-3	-	CASSYSNSGNTIYF	TGTGCCAGCAGTTATTCCAACTCTGGAAACACCATATATTTT
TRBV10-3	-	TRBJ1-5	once	CAISESKTDYSNQPQHF	TGTGCCATCAGTGAGTCGAAGACAGATTATAGCAATCAGCCCCAGCATTTT
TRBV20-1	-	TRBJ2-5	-	CSGGTETQYF	TGCAGTGGGGGCACGGAGACCCAGTACTTC
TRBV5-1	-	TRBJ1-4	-	CASSLSMGGTNEKLFF	TGCGCCAGCAGCTTGAGCATGGGAGGAACTAATGAAAAACTGTTTTTT
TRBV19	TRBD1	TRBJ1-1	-	CASGQGAAFF	TGTGCCAGTGGACAGGGGGCGGCTTTCTTT
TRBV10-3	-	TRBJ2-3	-	CAISERQGSTDTQYF	TGTGCCATCAGTGAGAGGCAGGGAAGCACAGATACGCAGTATTTT
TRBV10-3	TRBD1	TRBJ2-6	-	CAISPRGQGGANVLTF	TGTGCCATCAGTCCACGCGGACAGGGTGGGGCCAACGTCCTGACTTTC
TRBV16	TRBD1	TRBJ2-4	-	CASSQTGQAINGIQYF	TGTGCCAGCAGCCAGACAGGGCAGGCGATTAATGGCATTCAGTACTTC
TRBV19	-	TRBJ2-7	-	CASSLQSTYEQYF	TGTGCCAGTAGTCTCCAGTCGACCTACGAGCAGTACTTC
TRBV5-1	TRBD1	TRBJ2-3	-	CASSPGQGTDTQYF	TGCGCCAGCAGCCCAGGACAGGGAACAGATACGCAGTATTTT
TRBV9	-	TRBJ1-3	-	CASARGSSGNTIYF	TGTGCCAGTGCGAGGGGGTCGTCTGGAAACACCATATATTTT
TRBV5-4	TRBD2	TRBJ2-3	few	CASSLRERGDTQYF	TGTGCCAGCAGCCTGAGAGAGCGGGGCGATACGCAGTATTTT
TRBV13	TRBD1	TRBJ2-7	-	CASSLVGRGGTGSYEQYF	TGTGCCAGCAGCTTAGTTGGACGGGGCGGGACAGGTTCCTACGAGCAGTACTTC
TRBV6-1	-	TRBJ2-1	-	CASSESQRGWYVF	TGTGCCAGCAGTGAGAGCCAGCGAGGGTGGTACGTCTTC
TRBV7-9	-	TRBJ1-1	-	CASSLERSEAFF	TGTGCCAGCAGCTTAGAGCGGTCTGAAGCTTTCTTT
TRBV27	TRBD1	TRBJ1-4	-	CASKIRGPTNEKLFF	TGTGCCAGCAAGATTAGGGGGCCTACTAATGAAAAACTGTTTTTT